Below, 4 T cell receptor beta chains from the same sample are listed, as sequenced in a study of blood T cell repertoires in COVID-19. Only in-frame clones appear in the TCRdb table, and some are missing; sequencing was by immunoSEQ multiplex PCR. The profile shows 250,000 to 400,000 clones, about 85% of them singletons. The sample comprised PBMCs or T cells enriched from blood (not recorded which). These TCRs come from a woman aged 25 to 39 who had been exposed to COVID-19.

The chain has TRBV7-9 and TRBJ2-7; D is possibly TRBD1 (6 bases). CDR1 is SEHNR, CDR2 FQNEAQ, per germline (reference sequence). The CDR3 spans 14 residues. Between the trimmed V and J ends, which lost 3 bases and 0 bases, there was a span of 9 bases. In nucleotides, the CDR3 is TGTGCCAGCAGCTTTCTGGACAGCTCCTACGAGCAGTACTTC. Its translation: CASSFLDSSYEQYF.

The rearrangement uses TRBV28 and TRBJ2-5; TRBD1 aligns across 8 bases. V lost 5 bases, J lost 5 bases, and 16 bases stayed unmatched. Looked up from germline, CDR1 is MDHEN and CDR2 is SYDVKM. The CDR3 has 17 residues. The CDR3 reads CASSRSRLRGRLETQYF. DNA of the CDR3: TGTGCCAGCAGTCGTAGTCGTCTCAGGGGGCGCCTGGAGACCCAGTACTTC.

This clone was counted only a few times. V usage is TRBV7-2 and J usage is TRBJ1-5; 7 bases line up with TRBD1. There are 13 residues in the CDR3. The ends lost 6 bases at V and 6 bases at J; junction bases unmatched: 5. Germline CDR1 SGHTA, CDR2 FQGNSA. The CDR3 spells CASSQYRGQPQHF. CDR3 sequence (DNA): TGTGCCAGCAGTCAATACAGGGGTCAGCCCCAGCATTTT.

This clone was seen more than once but under ten times. The CDR3 reads CASSYEGRGQYF. DNA of the CDR3: TGCGCCAGCTCGTACGAAGGCCGCGGGCAGTACTTC. The rearrangement links TRBV10-1 to TRBJ2-7; unclear D gene. The germline V gene has CDR1 WNHNN and CDR2 SYGVQD (reference sequence). The CDR3 length is 12 residues. V lost 8 bases to trimming and J lost 9 bases, with 17 bases between them.